This T cell receptor beta chain was documented in a study of breast tumors, draining lymph nodes, adjacent tissues. Trimming removed 5 bases from V and 5 bases from J, with 10 bases in between. The CDR3 runs 13 residues. Per germline, CDR1 SGHTA and CDR2 FQGTGA. From the multiplex PCR reads, TCRdb called clonotypes with MiXCR, one entry per CDR3 protein. In the table there are 10,000 or so distinct CDR3 sequences, about 42% of which are singletons. In its sample, this clonotype is medium-sized. The antigen remains unidentified. Regarding the study as a whole: Luminal-like breast cancer showed significantly greater tumor-nontumor repertoire similarity than basal-like breast cancer did.

V and J are TRBV7-3 and TRBJ2-1, with unresolved D. The sample consisted of tumor-adjacent breast tissue. This receptor was obtained from a female donor with breast cancer. Some clones in this sample may be carry-over from other donors' samples. The CDR3, as DNA: TGTGCCAGCAGCCGTGGACGGGACAATGAGCAGTTCTTC. Its translation: CASSRGRDNEQFF.